These 29 T cell receptor beta chains were sequenced from one sample in a study of T-cell reconstitution after alpha-beta-depleted transplantation in children. Preparation of the TCRbeta library involved a method that used unique molecular identifiers. TCRdb called the PCR reads again in MiXCR, with one record for every CDR3 protein. The sample includes fewer than 35,000 distinct CDR3 sequences, roughly a sixth of them seen just once. The sequences come from PBMCs, mostly from graft donor cells, collected 60 days after TCRalphabeta/CD19-depleted stem cell transplant. These receptor sequences come from a male patient aged 2-9 years who had a stem cell transplant for acute lymphoblastic leukemia, so the T cells may come from the graft donor.

This clonotype occurred many times. The chain links TRBV5-1 to TRBJ2-7; D might be TRBD1 (6 bases). Germline lookup yields CDR1 SGHRS and CDR2 YFSETQ. The V and J ends lost 2 bases and 3 bases respectively, with 24 bases between them. This CDR3 contains 18 residues. The CDR3 bases are TGCGCCAGCAGCTTTTTTTCAGGGGCTAAGGGATACCACTACGAGCAGTACTTC. Translating gives CASSFFSGAKGYHYEQYF.

V usage is TRBV25-1 and J usage is TRBJ2-1, with 10 bases matching TRBD2. Germline V CDR1 and CDR2: MGHDK, SYGVNS. With V trimmed by 2 bases and J by 6 bases, 1 base remained unmatched. This CDR3 is built from 14 residues. In nucleotides, the CDR3 is TGTGCCAGCAGTGAAAGCGGGAGGGCCAATGAGCAGTTCTTC. Protein product: CASSESGRANEQFF.

This clonotype turned up a few times. This chain uses TRBV20-1 with TRBJ1-5; 8 bases are a match to TRBD1. This CDR3 contains 16 residues. The germline CDR1 and CDR2 sequences are DFQATT and SNEGSKA (reference sequence). J lost 5 bases, V lost 0 bases, and 9 bases had no gene match. The CDR3: CSARERQGILDQPQHF. The CDR3 DNA reads as TGCAGTGCTAGAGAACGACAGGGGATTTTAGATCAGCCCCAGCATTTT.

This clonotype was detected many times. The chain combines TRBV6-1 with TRBJ2-7, with unresolved D. This CDR3 region has 14 residues. V dropped 4 bases and J dropped 3 bases, with 13 bases sitting between them. In germline, CDR1 is MNHNS, CDR2 SASEGT. The CDR3 coding sequence is TGTGCCAGCAGTGGGATCACGTTTTTCTACGAGCAGTACTTC. This sequence encodes CASSGITFFYEQYF.

This chain joins TRBV6-5 and TRBJ2-1, with 7 bases matching TRBD2. The J segment lost 2 bases and the V segment lost 3 bases, leaving 4 bases of the junction unmatched. This CDR3 has 15 residues. Germline V gene sequence: CDR1 MNHEY, CDR2 SVGAGI. The CDR3 spells CASSYAGEAYNEQFF. In DNA form, the CDR3 reads TGTGCCAGCAGTTATGCGGGAGAGGCCTACAATGAGCAGTTCTTC.

The chain is built from TRBV19 and TRBJ2-3; D possibly corresponds to TRBD1 (5 bases). In germline, CDR1 is LNHDA, CDR2 SQIVND (reference sequence). V lost 5 bases and J 0 bases, leaving 12 bases between the germline ends. The CDR3 extends over 15 amino acids. CDR3 sequence (DNA): TGTGCCAGTAGTCCGGACAAAACTAGCACAGATACGCAGTATTTT. It specifies CASSPDKTSTDTQYF.

The rearrangement joins TRBV12-3 or TRBV12-4 to TRBJ2-3; 9 positions match TRBD2. This CDR3 is built from 18 residues. After removal of 9 bases from V and 0 bases from J, the junction contained 16 bases not matched to a gene. The CDR3 DNA is TGTGCCAGACCAATCCCGCAGCGGGGGGCGGAAAGCACAGATACGCAGTATTTT. Protein: CARPIPQRGAESTDTQYF.

In its sample, this clonotype was seen a few times. Written as DNA, the CDR3 is TGTGCCAGCAGCTCCCCCGCAGGAATCGGCTATGGCTACACCTTC. Its protein product is CASSSPAGIGYGYTF. The chain couples TRBV9 to TRBJ1-2; D unclear. Trimming shortened V by 4 bases and J by 4 bases, and 17 bases separated the two germline ends. Looked up from germline, CDR1 is SGDLS and CDR2 is YYNGEE. This CDR3 is 15 amino acids long.

This clonotype was observed many times. CDR3 sequence: CASSLVEDTQYF. As DNA, the CDR3 is TGTGCCAGCAGCTTAGTAGAAGATACGCAGTATTTT. The chain carries TRBV7-2 and TRBJ2-3, with D unclear. The CDR3 has 12 amino acids. Germline CDR1 SGHTA, CDR2 FQGNSA. V gave up 1 base and J gave up 5 bases, with 4 bases separating them.

This clonotype was counted only a few times. The chain links TRBV7-9 to TRBJ1-5; 7 bases line up with TRBD1. In germline, CDR1 is SEHNR, CDR2 FQNEAQ (reference sequence). This CDR3 spans 13 amino acids. V gave up 5 bases and J gave up 7 bases; unmatched junction bases: 5. The CDR3 coding sequence is TGTGCCAGCAGCGAGGGGGCAGGACAGCCCCAGCATTTT. It specifies CASSEGAGQPQHF.

The V and J genes are TRBV4-2 and TRBJ2-7; 8 bases are shared with TRBD2. Germline V gene sequence: CDR1 LGHNA, CDR2 YNFKEQ. The trim removed 1 base at V and 3 bases at J, leaving 11 bases unmatched. CDR3 length equals 17 residues. CDR3 nucleotide sequence: TGTGCCAGCAGCCAAGGGACGACTAGCGTAACACTCTACGAGCAGTACTTC. It codes for CASSQGTTSVTLYEQYF.

This clonotype appeared many times. This chain uses TRBV7-2 with TRBJ2-6; D may be TRBD1 (6 bases). Trimming shortened V by 5 bases and J by 3 bases, and 8 bases separated the two germline ends. Germline V gene data show CDR1 as SGHTA and CDR2 as FQGNSA. The CDR3 totals 14 residues. CDR3 sequence: CASSRGGGANVLTF. CDR3 nucleotide sequence: TGTGCCAGCAGCCGAGGGGGTGGGGCCAACGTCCTGACTTTC.

This clonotype came up a few times. J is TRBJ1-1 and V is TRBV9; D is uncertain. In germline, CDR1 is SGDLS, CDR2 YYNGEE. Trimming shortened V by 0 bases and J by 1 base, and 13 bases separated the two germline ends. The CDR3 is 16 residues long. The CDR3, as DNA: TGTGCCAGCAGCGTAGCTACGTACGTACCGAACACTGAAGCTTTCTTT. It is translated as CASSVATYVPNTEAFF.

This clonotype was counted ten times or more. The chain links TRBV30 to TRBJ1-3, with D unresolved. V was pared by 3 bases and J by 5 bases, with 8 bases between. The CDR3 length is 12 residues. The germline CDR1 and CDR2 sequences are GTSNPN and SVGIG (reference sequence). The CDR3 nucleotides are TGTGCCTGGAGAGGAACTCGAAACACCATATATTTT. It encodes CAWRGTRNTIYF.

This clonotype was counted between two and nine times. The CDR3 is CASSSRRAFYEQYF. For the CDR3, the DNA is TGTGCCAGCAGTTCCAGAAGGGCCTTCTACGAGCAGTACTTC. The chain joins TRBV6-2 or TRBV6-3 to TRBJ2-7; D gene unclear. Trimming cost V 4 bases and J 3 bases, with 13 bases left between them. This CDR3 is 14 amino acids long. Germline CDR1 and CDR2: MNHEY and SVGEGT.

This CDR3 reads CASSLVQGGYEQYF. In DNA form, the CDR3 reads TGTGCCAGCAGTTTAGTCCAGGGGGGCTACGAGCAGTACTTC. This rearrangement joins TRBV12-3 or TRBV12-4 to TRBJ2-7; D may be TRBD1 (7 bases). The length of the CDR3 is 14 residues. V was cut by 1 base and J by 3 bases, with 10 bases left in between.

This clonotype was detected ten times or more. This rearrangement joins TRBV11-2 to TRBJ2-5; 11 bases line up with TRBD2. The germline V gene encodes CDR1 SGHAT and CDR2 FQNNGV. This CDR3 spans 16 amino acids. V shed 6 bases and J 5 bases; nucleotides not matched to a gene: 11. In nucleotides, the CDR3 is TGTGCCAGCAGTTATAGCGGGGGGGCGTATTCCGAGACCCAGTACTTC. Its translation: CASSYSGGAYSETQYF.

This clonotype was detected once. V and J are TRBV5-6 and TRBJ2-5; 8 bases align to TRBD1. The CDR3 has 16 amino acids. Trimming took 4 bases from V and 4 from J; bases not matched to a gene: 12. Germline V lookup: CDR1 SGHDT, CDR2 YYEEEE. The CDR3 nucleotides are TGTGCCAGCAGCGCGGACAGGGTGGGGTCCTCAGAGACCCAGTACTTC. It encodes CASSADRVGSSETQYF.

The chain has TRBV28 and TRBJ1-2; D not resolved. The CDR3 contains 11 residues. V was cut by 5 bases and J by 6 bases, with 7 bases left in between. In germline, CDR1 is MDHEN, CDR2 SYDVKM. The DNA of the CDR3 is TGTGCCAGCAGTCCCACCCATGGCTACACCTTC. It translates to CASSPTHGYTF.

The gene calls are TRBV7-2 and TRBJ2-4, with 10 bases fitting TRBD1. The CDR3 has 18 amino acids. The V and J ends lost 0 bases and 7 bases, in that order; junction bases with no gene match: 12. Germline V gives CDR1 SGHTA, CDR2 FQGNSA. The DNA for the CDR3 is TGTGCCAGCAGCTTAGCGATAGTGGCGGGACAGGGGATGAACATTCAGTACTTC. This codes for CASSLAIVAGQGMNIQYF. Drawing the rest from reference TRBV7-2 and TRBJ2-4, the complete variable domain is GAGVSQSPSNKVTEKGKDVELRCDPISGHTALYWYRQSLGQGLEFLIYFQGNSAPDKSGLPSDRFSAERTGGSVSTLTIQRTQQEDSAVYLCASSLAIVAGQGMNIQYFGAGTRLSVL.

The J gene is TRBJ2-5, the V gene TRBV4-3; 10 bases agree with TRBD1. CDR1 is LGHNA, CDR2 YSLEER, per germline. The CDR3 sequence is 16 residues long. V shed 4 bases, J shed 0 bases, and the junction held 5 bases outside the gene matches. The CDR3 spells CASSLDRGPHQETQYF. CDR3 coding DNA: TGCGCCAGCAGCCTTGACAGGGGGCCCCACCAAGAGACCCAGTACTTC.

This chain links TRBV6-1 with TRBJ1-1; TRBD1 matches at 8 bases. Germline CDR1 and CDR2: MNHNS and SASEGT. Trimming at V came to 5 bases and at J to 11 bases, leaving 10 bases not matched to a gene. The CDR3 contains 13 residues. CDR3 coding DNA: TGTGCCAGCAGTCCCCCTCAGGGGGCAGGGGCTTTCTTT. As protein: CASSPPQGAGAFF.

This clonotype was seen only a few times. The chain employs TRBV2 and TRBJ2-5, with D maybe TRBD1 (5 bases). V lost 11 bases and J lost 0, with 13 bases in between. Germline V lookup: CDR1 SNHLY, CDR2 FYNNEI. The CDR3 sequence is 13 residues long. In nucleotides, the CDR3 is TGTGCCGGAACCCGGACACACCAAGAGACCCAGTACTTC. Protein product: CAGTRTHQETQYF. Drawing the rest from reference TRBV2 and TRBJ2-5, the complete variable domain is EPEVTQTPSHQVTQMGQEVILRCVPISNHLYFYWYRQILGQKVEFLVSFYNNEISEKSEIFDDQFSVERPDGSNFTLKIRSTKLEDSAMYFCAGTRTHQETQYFGPGTRLLVL.

The V call is TRBV9, the J call TRBJ2-5, with 13 bases identical to TRBD2. The CDR3 contains 15 residues. Germline assignment: CDR1 SGDLS and CDR2 YYNGEE. V lost 4 bases to trimming and J lost 5 bases; unmatched junction nucleotides: 5. This chain's CDR3 is CASSPTSGGFETQYF. CDR3 bases: TGTGCCAGCAGCCCGACTAGCGGGGGGTTCGAGACCCAGTACTTC.

This clonotype was detected only a few times. The chain employs TRBV9 and TRBJ1-2, with D unresolved. The CDR3 spans 15 residues. The V end lost 0 bases, the J end lost 0 bases, and 9 bases lay between the germline ends. Germline loops: CDR1 SGDLS, CDR2 YYNGEE. CDR3: CASSVAASTNYGYTF. CDR3 DNA sequence: TGTGCCAGCAGCGTAGCGGCTAGTACTAACTATGGCTACACCTTC.

Comments on this clonotype: One end of the junction fails to match germline, which may point to a read error. This rearrangement joins TRBV11-1 to TRBJ2-3, with TRBD2 as a possible D gene (6 bases). In germline, CDR1 is SGHAT, CDR2 FQDESV (reference sequence). The CDR3 runs to 12 residues. CDR3: CASSLARNTQYF. The CDR3 DNA sequence: TGTGCCAGCAGCCTAGCGAGGAATACGCAGTATTTT.

This clonotype was observed a few times. This chain uses TRBV20-1 with TRBJ2-5; 15 nucleotides line up with TRBD2. Germline V gene lookup returns CDR1 DFQATT and CDR2 SNEGSKA (reference sequence). V lost 5 bases to trimming and J lost 5 bases; unmatched junction nucleotides: 15. The CDR3 contains 18 residues. Here the CDR3 DNA reads TGCAGTGCTGGTCACGGACTAGCGGGAGGGAAAGATTTCGAGACCCAGTACTTC. This sequence encodes CSAGHGLAGGKDFETQYF.

The V call is TRBV12-3 or TRBV12-4, the J call TRBJ2-6; the match to TRBD2 covers 9 bases. This CDR3 spans 17 amino acids. V dropped 5 bases and J dropped 0; count of bases not matched to a gene: 5. The CDR3 nucleotides read TGTGCCAGCAGTGTGCTAGCGGGAAGCTCTGGGGCCAACGTCCTGACTTTC. Translating it yields CASSVLAGSSGANVLTF.

This clonotype was counted only a few times. The CDR3 sequence: CASGGLAGAYNEQFF. Here the CDR3 DNA reads TGTGCCAGCGGGGGACTAGCGGGGGCCTACAATGAGCAGTTCTTC. The chain has TRBV6-5 and TRBJ2-1, with 14 bases matching TRBD2. The V gene's germline CDR1 is MNHEY and CDR2 SVGAGI. V lost 8 bases and J lost 2; bases outside the gene matches: 2. The CDR3 length is 15 residues.